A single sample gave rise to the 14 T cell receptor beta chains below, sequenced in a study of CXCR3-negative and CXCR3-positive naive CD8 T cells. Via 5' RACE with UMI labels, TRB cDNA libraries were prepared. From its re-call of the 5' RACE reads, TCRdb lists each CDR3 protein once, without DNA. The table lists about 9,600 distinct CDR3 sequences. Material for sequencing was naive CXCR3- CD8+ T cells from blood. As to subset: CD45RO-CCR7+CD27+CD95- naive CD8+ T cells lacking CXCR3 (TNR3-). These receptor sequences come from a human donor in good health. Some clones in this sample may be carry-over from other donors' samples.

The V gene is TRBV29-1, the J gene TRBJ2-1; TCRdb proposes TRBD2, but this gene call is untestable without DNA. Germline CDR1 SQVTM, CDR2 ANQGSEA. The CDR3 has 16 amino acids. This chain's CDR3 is CSVEGAGTSSYNEQFF.

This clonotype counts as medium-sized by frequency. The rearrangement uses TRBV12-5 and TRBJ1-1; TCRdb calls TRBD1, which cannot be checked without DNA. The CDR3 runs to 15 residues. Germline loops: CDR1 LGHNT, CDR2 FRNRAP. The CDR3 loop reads CASGLVLGHYTEAFF.

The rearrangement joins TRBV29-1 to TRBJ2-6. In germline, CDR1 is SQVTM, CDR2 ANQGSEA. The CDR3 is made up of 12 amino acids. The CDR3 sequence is CSVYLGANVPTF.

The CDR3 loop is CSARSSGTVYSYNEQFF. J is TRBJ2-1 and V is TRBV20-1; TCRdb selects TRBD2, and the lack of DNA leaves this call unchecked. Germline loops: CDR1 DFQATT, CDR2 SNEGSKA (reference sequence). CDR3 size: 17 residues.

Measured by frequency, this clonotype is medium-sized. The CDR3: CSASGGLAGAYNEQFF. This chain links TRBV20-1 with TRBJ2-1; TCRdb's assignment of TRBD2 cannot be checked, as there is no DNA. The CDR3 sequence is 16 residues long. Looked up from germline, CDR1 is DFQATT and CDR2 is SNEGSKA (reference sequence).

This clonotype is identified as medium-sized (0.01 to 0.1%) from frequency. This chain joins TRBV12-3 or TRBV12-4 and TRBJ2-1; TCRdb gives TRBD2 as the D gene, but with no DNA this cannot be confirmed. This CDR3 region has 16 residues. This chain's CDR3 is CASSLAAGRTYNEQFF.

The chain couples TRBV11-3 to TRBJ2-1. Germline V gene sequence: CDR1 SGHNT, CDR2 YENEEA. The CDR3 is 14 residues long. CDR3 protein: CASSLGSSHNEQFF.

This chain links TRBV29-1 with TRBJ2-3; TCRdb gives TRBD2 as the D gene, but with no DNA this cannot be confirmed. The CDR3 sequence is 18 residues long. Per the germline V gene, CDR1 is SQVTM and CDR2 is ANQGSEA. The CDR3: CSVEDLQTSGTSTDTQYF.

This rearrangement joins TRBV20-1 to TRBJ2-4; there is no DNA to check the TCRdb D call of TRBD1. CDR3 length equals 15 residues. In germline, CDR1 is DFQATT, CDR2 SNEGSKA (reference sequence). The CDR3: CSALFQGARKNIQYF.

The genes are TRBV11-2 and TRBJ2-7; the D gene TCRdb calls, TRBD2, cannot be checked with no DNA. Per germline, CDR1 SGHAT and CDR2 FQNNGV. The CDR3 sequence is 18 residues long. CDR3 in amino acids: CASSWGRVTSGSSNEQYF.

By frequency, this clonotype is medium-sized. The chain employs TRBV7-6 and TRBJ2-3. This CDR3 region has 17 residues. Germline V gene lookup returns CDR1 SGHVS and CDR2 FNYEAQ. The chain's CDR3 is CASSLAPTLTSTDTQYF.

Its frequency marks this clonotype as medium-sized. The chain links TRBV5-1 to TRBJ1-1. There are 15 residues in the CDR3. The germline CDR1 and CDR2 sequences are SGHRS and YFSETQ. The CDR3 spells CASSLGSFMNTEAFF. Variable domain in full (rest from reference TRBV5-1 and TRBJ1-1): KAGVTQTPRYLIKTRGQQVTLSCSPISGHRSVSWYQQTPGQGLQFLFEYFSETQRNKGNFPGRFSGRQFSNSRSEMNVSTLELGDSALYLCASSLGSFMNTEAFFGQGTRLTVV.

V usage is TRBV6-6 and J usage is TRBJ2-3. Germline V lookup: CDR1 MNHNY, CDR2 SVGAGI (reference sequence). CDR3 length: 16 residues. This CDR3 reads CASSLSPYSSTDTQYF.

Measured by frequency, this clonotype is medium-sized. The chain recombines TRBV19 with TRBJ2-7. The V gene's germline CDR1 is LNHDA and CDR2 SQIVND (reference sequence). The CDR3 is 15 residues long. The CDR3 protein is CASSILGSGSYEQYF. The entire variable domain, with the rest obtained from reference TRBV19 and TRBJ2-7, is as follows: DGGITQSPKYLFRKEGQNVTLSCEQNLNHDAMYWYRQDPGQGLRLIYYSQIVNDFQKGDIAEGYSVSREKKESFPLTVTSAQKNPTAFYLCASSILGSGSYEQYFGPGTRLTVT.